The clone carrying this T cell receptor beta chain was detected once. This entry is derived from a study of blood T cell repertoires in COVID-19. Original data processing: From reference gene primer amplification, estimates of nucleated cell counts were derived. Generated by immunoSEQ multiplex PCR, the TCRdb table keeps only in-frame clones and is missing some. That table is the source of V, J and clone size, and D and trimming were worked out from the DNA. The table includes a few hundred thousand clones, about 83% detected once. Losses at the gene ends were 5 bases for V and 5 bases for J; bases not matched to a gene: 14. CDR1 is MNHNY and CDR2 is SVGAGI in the germline V gene (reference sequence). The CDR3 length is 17 residues. Study members were between roughly 18 and 89 years old and lived in some 22 US regions. Donors were grouped by their self-reported clinical history. Donors of Cohort 3 who recovered were those that had two negative PCRs, clearance, or symptom resolution.

Sequenced: PBMCs or T cells enriched from blood (not recorded which). This receptor was identified in a woman aged 45 to 65 who had recovered from COVID-19. This chain joins TRBV6-6 and TRBJ1-3; the match to TRBD1 covers 8 bases. DNA of the CDR3: TGTGCCAGCAGTCCCCTTTACAGCGGGGACAGGCGAAACACCATATATTTT. This codes for CASSPLYSGDRRNTIYF.